This TCR beta chain was documented in a study of T-cell memory formation after mild COVID-19. From 5'RACE with constant-segment primers came TCR alpha and TCR beta cDNA libraries that carried sample barcodes and UMIs. TCRdb re-called the 5' RACE reads through MiXCR, storing one row per CDR3 protein. Among tens of thousands of distinct CDR3 sequences listed, about 13% were seen once. This CDR3 spans 12 amino acids. V shed 10 bases and J 8 bases; nucleotides not matched to a gene: 10. From germline, CDR1 is LNHDA and CDR2 SQIVND (reference sequence). The sequence was collected from an adult woman who had mild COVID-19 (a few samples of this study predate the infection). Cell type and time point are not known. J is TRBJ1-2 and V is TRBV19, with 7 bases identical to TRBD1. Material for sequencing was PBMCs or a T cell subset sorted from them (not recorded which). The DNA for the CDR3 is TGTGCCACCTCAGGGGGGGCTCGGGGCTACACCTTC. As protein: CATSGGARGYTF.